This T cell receptor (beta chain) was recorded in a study of T cell responses to AZD1222 COVID-19 vaccine. Study-level results: Clonal diversity was possibly underestimated, and white British individuals and females predominated among donors. Spike-wide vaccine-associated CD4 TCRs dominated at 160-218 and 743-854. Rises in breadth and depth of Spike-specific TCRs came after two AZD1222 doses.

Concerning this clone: Its target is not known.

The table came from immunoSEQ multiplex PCR; TCRdb's copy has only in-frame clones and leaves some out. The sample consists of more than 100,000 clones, roughly 84% of them appearing once. Source: peripheral blood, taken on day 0 of AZD1222 vaccination. This TCR derives from an adult in good health.

Here the CDR3 reads CASSFGENTEAFF. In nucleotides, the CDR3 is TGTGCCAGCAGTTTCGGGGAGAACACTGAAGCTTTCTTT. The chain uses TRBV28 and TRBJ1-1; D is ambiguous. Germline V gene lookup returns CDR1 MDHEN and CDR2 SYDVKM. Between the trimmed V and J ends, which lost 3 bases and 1 base, there was a span of 6 bases. CDR3 size: 13 residues.